Sequencing of this T cell receptor (beta chain) was carried out in a study of CD8 T cells in Susac syndrome (dated by TCRdb to about 2019). Regarding the research as a whole: Whether CD8+ T cell activation and differentiation in Susac syndrome was antigen driven was tested using repertoire sequencing.

Overall study outcomes, separate from this receptor: The study acknowledged that relatively few individuals were included in the TCR sequencing and HLA analysis.

RNA was extracted using the RNeasy kit, and about 0.5 to 1 ug of the RNA was reverse transcribed with random hexamers. TCR beta CDR3 regions were amplified with the immunoSEQ multiplex PCR assay covering 54 Vbeta and 13 Jbeta segments. Bias from PCR amplification was corrected by using a synthetic template baseline for primer optimization and for computational correction. Processing in the source paper ran as follows. Reads were annotated to V, D and J genes according to IMGT and were analyzed with immunoSEQ Analyzer, with only productive sequences retained. To calculate clonality, Shannon entropy was normalized by log2 of the number of productive unique sequences and then subtracted from one. Public and private clones were assessed among the 100 most prevalent clones of each patient and control. Clones were defined as Susac-specific when absent from the healthy and MS cohorts, from over a thousand published viral clones and from other ImmuneACCESS disease sequences. The public reads were quality trimmed at Q25 with fastp and then assembled into clones with MiXCR by TCRdb, keeping productive beta chains. Rows merge per CDR3 protein into single entries with the most common DNA and genes. The V and J calls and clone size come from TCRdb's table, not from the authors' own analysis. Within this sample are 150,000 or so distinct CDR3 sequences, with under 95% of them counted one time only. The ten largest make up roughly 0.08% of the sample.

As for this clonotype: No antigen is known for it. No much larger clone exists at a distance of one base, and base qualities are not known.

At the junction V is shortened by 1 base and J by 1 base, with 11 bases in between. The CDR3 measures 15 amino acids from cysteine to phenylalanine. The DNA shown is the 45-base CDR3, in frame from base 1. Via the germline V gene, CDR1 is SGHTA and CDR2 FQGNSA. Peripheral blood CD8+ and CD4+ T cells from healthy donors, Susac syndrome patients and multiple sclerosis patients were profiled by high-throughput TCR beta sequencing. The healthy donors served as controls matched for age and sex. Bulk CD8+ and CD4+ T cells were purified magnetically by negative isolation, whereas CD8+ TEMRA cells were enriched by FACS. Blood was drawn into EDTA tubes, processed within 24 hours, and PBMCs were isolated by density gradient centrifugation. PBMCs intended for TCR sequencing were frozen in liquid nitrogen and were later thawed in a 37 degrees C water bath. Purity of sorted or isolated CD4+, CD8+ and CD8+ TEMRA cells was at least 90%.

The sample taken for sequencing was CD4+ T cells from PBMCs. The sequence came from a human donor in good health. The rearranged segments are TRBV7-2 and TRBJ2-7, with no confidently assigned D gene. The DNA sequence is TGTGCCAGCAGCTTAGGGCACCCGTTATCCTACGAGCAGTACTTC. This sequence encodes CASSLGHPLSYEQYF.